These 8 T cell receptor beta chains were all obtained from the same sample, sequenced in a study of T cells after yellow fever vaccination. TCRdb recomputed calls from the 5' RACE reads with MiXCR, one row per CDR3 protein. The sample contains a few hundred thousand distinct CDR3 sequences, 8% to 10% of which appear only once. The source material was PBMCs, sampled on the day of the first yellow fever vaccination. These receptors were taken from a man younger than 30 who received the YFV17D yellow fever vaccine.

This clonotype was counted at least ten times. The V and J genes are TRBV20-1 and TRBJ2-3; D tentatively reads TRBD1 or TRBD2 (7 bases each). Per germline, CDR1 DFQATT and CDR2 SNEGSKA (reference sequence). The CDR3 totals 16 residues. Trimming took 4 bases from V and 4 from J, leaving 21 bases between them. DNA for the CDR3: TGCAGTGCTACCCGACCGGGGAGGGGGCAGTCAGATACGCAGTATTTT. Its translation: CSATRPGRGQSDTQYF.

This sequence joins TRBV6-2 or TRBV6-3 and TRBJ2-1; TRBD1 is a possible D gene (6 bases). Per germline, CDR1 MNHEY and CDR2 SVGEGT. Trimming shortened V by 8 bases and J by 4 bases, and 15 bases separated the two germline ends. The CDR3 extends over 14 amino acids. The CDR3 DNA sequence: TGTGCCAGCGATTACAGGGCCCTTTACAATGAGCAGTTCTTC. Protein sequence: CASDYRALYNEQFF.

This clonotype was recorded a few times. This chain uses TRBV29-1 with TRBJ1-1; D is ambiguous. Trimming removed 7 bases at V and 0 bases at J, with 9 bases between. The V gene's germline CDR1 is SQVTM and CDR2 ANQGSEA. This CDR3 region has 12 residues. This CDR3 is CSARTVNTEAFF. For the CDR3, the DNA is TGCAGCGCTAGGACGGTGAACACTGAAGCTTTCTTT.

This clonotype was observed many times. The chain combines TRBV6-1 with TRBJ2-3; maybe TRBD2 (5 bases). The V and J ends lost 4 bases and 3 bases respectively, with 14 bases between them. The CDR3 sequence is 15 residues long. Germline loops: CDR1 MNHNS, CDR2 SASEGT. The CDR3 spells CASSVRDPATDTQYF. CDR3 DNA: TGTGCCAGCAGTGTTCGGGATCCGGCGACAGATACGCAGTATTTT.

The V and J genes are TRBV5-1 and TRBJ1-2, with D hard to call. Germline CDR1 and CDR2: SGHRS and YFSETQ. V gave up 0 bases and J gave up 0 bases, with 21 bases separating them. The CDR3 extends over 19 amino acids. The CDR3 region is CASSLVATSTLPSNYGYTF. CDR3 DNA: TGCGCCAGCAGCTTGGTTGCCACATCTACCTTACCCTCTAACTATGGCTACACCTTC. The full variable domain, with the rest looked up from reference TRBV5-1 and TRBJ1-2, is KAGVTQTPRYLIKTRGQQVTLSCSPISGHRSVSWYQQTPGQGLQFLFEYFSETQRNKGNFPGRFSGRQFSNSRSEMNVSTLELGDSALYLCASSLVATSTLPSNYGYTFGSGTRLTVV.

V and J are TRBV7-2 and TRBJ1-1, with D possibly TRBD1 on 6 matching bases. From germline, CDR1 is SGHTA and CDR2 FQGNSA. With 4 bases removed from V and 3 bases from J, the gap between germline ends came to 12 bases. This CDR3 contains 14 residues. CDR3: CASSYLGGDTEAFF. CDR3 DNA: TGTGCCAGCAGCTACCTGGGGGGCGACACTGAAGCTTTCTTT.

This clonotype was picked up a small number of times. This chain links TRBV4-1 with TRBJ1-4, with D unresolved. In germline, CDR1 is MGHRA, CDR2 YSYEKL. Between the trimmed V and J ends, which lost 4 bases and 7 bases, there was a span of 13 bases. The CDR3 loop spans 14 amino acids. CDR3 bases: TGCGCCAGCAGCCTAACCTTTGCTGGTGAAAAACTGTTTTTT. It is translated as CASSLTFAGEKLFF.

The chain carries TRBV5-1 and TRBJ2-3; perhaps TRBD1 as D (6 bases). The CDR3 length is 15 residues. CDR1 and CDR2 (germline): SGHRS, YFSETQ. V lost 2 bases and J 3 bases, leaving 13 bases between the germline ends. Here the CDR3 reads CASSLTPQGTDTQYF. As DNA, the CDR3 is TGCGCCAGCAGCTTAACCCCACAGGGTACAGATACGCAGTATTTT. Combining the CDR3 with reference TRBV5-1 and TRBJ2-3 gives the whole variable domain KAGVTQTPRYLIKTRGQQVTLSCSPISGHRSVSWYQQTPGQGLQFLFEYFSETQRNKGNFPGRFSGRQFSNSRSEMNVSTLELGDSALYLCASSLTPQGTDTQYFGPGTRLTVL.